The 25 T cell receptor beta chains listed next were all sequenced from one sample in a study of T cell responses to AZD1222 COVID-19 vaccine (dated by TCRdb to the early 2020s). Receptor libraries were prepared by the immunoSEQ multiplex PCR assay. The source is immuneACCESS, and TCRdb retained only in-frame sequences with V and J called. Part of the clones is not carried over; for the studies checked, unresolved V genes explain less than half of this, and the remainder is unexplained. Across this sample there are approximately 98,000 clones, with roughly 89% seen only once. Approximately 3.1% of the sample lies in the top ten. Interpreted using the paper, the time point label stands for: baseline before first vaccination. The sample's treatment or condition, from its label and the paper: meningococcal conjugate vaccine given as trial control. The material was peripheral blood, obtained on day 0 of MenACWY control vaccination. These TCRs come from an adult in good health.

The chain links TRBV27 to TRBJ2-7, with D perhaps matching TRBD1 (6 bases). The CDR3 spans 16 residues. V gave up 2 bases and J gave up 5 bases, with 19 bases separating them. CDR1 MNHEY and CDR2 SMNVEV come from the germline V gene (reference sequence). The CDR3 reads CASSLEFEGSGDEQYF. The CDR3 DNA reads TGTGCCAGCAGTTTAGAGTTTGAGGGGTCAGGGGACGAGCAGTACTTC.

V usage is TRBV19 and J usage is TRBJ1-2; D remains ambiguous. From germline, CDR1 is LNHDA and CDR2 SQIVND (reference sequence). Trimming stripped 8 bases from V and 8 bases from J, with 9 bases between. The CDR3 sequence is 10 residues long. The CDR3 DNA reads TGTGCCAGTGGAACGTTCGGCTACACCTTC. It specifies CASGTFGYTF.

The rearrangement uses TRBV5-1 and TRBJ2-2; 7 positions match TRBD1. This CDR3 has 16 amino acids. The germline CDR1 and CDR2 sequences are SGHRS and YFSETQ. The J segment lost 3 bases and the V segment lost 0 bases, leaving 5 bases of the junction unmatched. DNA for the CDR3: TGCGCCAGCAGCTTGGTCAGGGGGTTGGACACCGGGGAGCTGTTTTTT. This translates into CASSLVRGLDTGELFF. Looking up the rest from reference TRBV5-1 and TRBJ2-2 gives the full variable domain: KAGVTQTPRYLIKTRGQQVTLSCSPISGHRSVSWYQQTPGQGLQFLFEYFSETQRNKGNFPGRFSGRQFSNSRSEMNVSTLELGDSALYLCASSLVRGLDTGELFFGEGSRLTVL.

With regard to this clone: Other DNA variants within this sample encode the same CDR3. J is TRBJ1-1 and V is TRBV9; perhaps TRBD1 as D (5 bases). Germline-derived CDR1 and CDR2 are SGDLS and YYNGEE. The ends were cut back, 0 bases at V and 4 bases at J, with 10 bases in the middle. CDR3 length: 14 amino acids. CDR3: CASSVGTGGTEAFF. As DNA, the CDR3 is TGTGCCAGCAGCGTAGGGACGGGGGGCACTGAAGCTTTCTTT.

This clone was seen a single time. The CDR3 protein is CASSLLTVAGGNGYTF. The CDR3 DNA is TGTGCCAGCAGCTTGCTCACAGTGGCAGGGGGTAATGGCTACACCTTC. The chain is built from TRBV5-5 and TRBJ1-2; TRBD1 matches 7 bases. Germline CDR1 reads SGHKS; CDR2 reads YYEKEE (reference sequence). The CDR3 totals 16 residues. V was pared by 1 base and J by 6 bases, with 12 bases of the junction left unmatched. Full variable domain (outside the CDR3, taken from reference TRBV5-5 and TRBJ1-2): DAGVTQSPTHLIKTRGQQVTLRCSPISGHKSVSWYQQVLGQGPQFIFQYYEKEERGRGNFPDRFSARQFPNYSSELNVNALLLGDSALYLCASSLLTVAGGNGYTFGSGTRLTVV.

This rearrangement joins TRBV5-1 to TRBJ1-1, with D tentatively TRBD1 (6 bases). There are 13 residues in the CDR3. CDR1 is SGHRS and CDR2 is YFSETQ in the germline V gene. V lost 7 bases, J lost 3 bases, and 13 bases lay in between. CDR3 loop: CASRGTPDTEAFF. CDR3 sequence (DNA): TGCGCCAGCCGCGGGACACCGGACACTGAAGCTTTCTTT.

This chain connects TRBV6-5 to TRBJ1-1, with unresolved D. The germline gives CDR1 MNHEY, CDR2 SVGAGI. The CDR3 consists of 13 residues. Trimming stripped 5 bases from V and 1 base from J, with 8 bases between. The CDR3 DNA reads TGTGCCAGCAGTAACCGGGAGAACACTGAAGCTTTCTTT. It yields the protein CASSNRENTEAFF.

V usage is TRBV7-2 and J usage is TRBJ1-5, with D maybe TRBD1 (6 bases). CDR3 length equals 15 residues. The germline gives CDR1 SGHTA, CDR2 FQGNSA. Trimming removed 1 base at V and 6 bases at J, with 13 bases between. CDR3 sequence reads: CASSLGDTFTQPQHF. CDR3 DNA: TGTGCCAGCAGCTTAGGGGACACTTTCACTCAGCCCCAGCATTTT.

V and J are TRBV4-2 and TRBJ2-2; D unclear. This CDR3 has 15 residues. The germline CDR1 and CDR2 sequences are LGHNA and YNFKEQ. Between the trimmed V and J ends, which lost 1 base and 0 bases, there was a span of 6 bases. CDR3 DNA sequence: TGTGCCAGCAGCCAAGGACTTACGAACACCGGGGAGCTGTTTTTT. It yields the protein CASSQGLTNTGELFF.

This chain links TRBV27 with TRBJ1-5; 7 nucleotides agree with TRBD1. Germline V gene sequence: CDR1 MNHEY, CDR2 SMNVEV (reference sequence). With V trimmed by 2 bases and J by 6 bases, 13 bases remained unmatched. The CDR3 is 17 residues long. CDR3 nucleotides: TGTGCCAGCAGTTTAAGGACAGGTGACGGCCTGGTTCAGCCCCAGCATTTT. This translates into CASSLRTGDGLVQPQHF.

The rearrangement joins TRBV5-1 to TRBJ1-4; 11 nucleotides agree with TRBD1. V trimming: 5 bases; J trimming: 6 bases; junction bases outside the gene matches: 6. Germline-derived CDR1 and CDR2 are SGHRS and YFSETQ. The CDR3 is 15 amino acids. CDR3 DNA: TGCGCCAGCAGTATTAGGACAGGGGGCGATGAAAAACTGTTTTTT. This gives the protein CASSIRTGGDEKLFF.

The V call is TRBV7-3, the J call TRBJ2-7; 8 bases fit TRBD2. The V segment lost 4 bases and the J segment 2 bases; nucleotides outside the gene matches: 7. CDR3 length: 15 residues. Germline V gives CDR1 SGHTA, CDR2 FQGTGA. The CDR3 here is CASSSSGGETYEQYF. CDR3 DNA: TGTGCCAGCAGCTCAAGCGGGGGCGAAACCTACGAGCAGTACTTC. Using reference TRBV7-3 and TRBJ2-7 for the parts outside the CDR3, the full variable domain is GAGVSQTPSNKVTEKGKYVELRCDPISGHTALYWYRQSLGQGPEFLIYFQGTGAADDSGLPNDRFFAVRPEGSVSTLKIQRTERGDSAVYLCASSSSGGETYEQYFGPGTRLTVT.

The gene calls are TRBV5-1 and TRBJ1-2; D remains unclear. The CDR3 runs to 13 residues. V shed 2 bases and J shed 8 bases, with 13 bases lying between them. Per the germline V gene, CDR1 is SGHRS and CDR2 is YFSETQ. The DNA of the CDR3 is TGCGCCAGCAGCTTTGACGGGATTTGGGGCTACACCTTC. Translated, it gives CASSFDGIWGYTF.

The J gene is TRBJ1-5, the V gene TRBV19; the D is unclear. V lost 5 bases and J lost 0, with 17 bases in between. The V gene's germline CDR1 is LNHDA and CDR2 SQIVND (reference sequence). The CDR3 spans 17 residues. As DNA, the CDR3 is TGTGCCAGTAGTCTAAAGGACGTATACTATAGCAATCAGCCCCAGCATTTT. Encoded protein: CASSLKDVYYSNQPQHF. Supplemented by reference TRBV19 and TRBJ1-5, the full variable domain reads DGGITQSPKYLFRKEGQNVTLSCEQNLNHDAMYWYRQDPGQGLRLIYYSQIVNDFQKGDIAEGYSVSREKKESFPLTVTSAQKNPTAFYLCASSLKDVYYSNQPQHFGDGTRLSIL.

Here the CDR3 reads CASSKRVADTQYF. CDR3 sequence (DNA): TGTGCCAGTAGTAAGCGGGTGGCAGATACGCAGTATTTT. V and J are TRBV19 and TRBJ2-3, with D possibly TRBD2 on 6 matching bases. The CDR3 sequence is 13 residues long. The germline gives CDR1 LNHDA, CDR2 SQIVND (reference sequence). Trimming took off 4 bases at V and 4 bases at J, with 9 bases between the two ends.

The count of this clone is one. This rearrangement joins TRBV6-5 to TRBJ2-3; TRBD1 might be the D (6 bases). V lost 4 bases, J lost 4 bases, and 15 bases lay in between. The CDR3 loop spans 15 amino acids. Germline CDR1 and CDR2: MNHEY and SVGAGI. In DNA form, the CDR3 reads TGTGCCAGCAGTTTCTCCGGACAGTTCGCAGATACGCAGTATTTT. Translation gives CASSFSGQFADTQYF.

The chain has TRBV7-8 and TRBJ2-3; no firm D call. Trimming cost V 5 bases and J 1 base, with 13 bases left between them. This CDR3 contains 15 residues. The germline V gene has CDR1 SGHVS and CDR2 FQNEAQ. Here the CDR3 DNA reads TGTGCCAGCAGCACTTGGATCCTAGGCACAGATACGCAGTATTTT. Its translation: CASSTWILGTDTQYF.

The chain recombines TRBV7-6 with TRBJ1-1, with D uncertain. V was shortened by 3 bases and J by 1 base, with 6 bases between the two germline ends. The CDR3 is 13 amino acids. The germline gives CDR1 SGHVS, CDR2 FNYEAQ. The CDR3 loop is CASSFKENTEAFF. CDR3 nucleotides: TGTGCCAGCAGCTTTAAAGAGAACACTGAAGCTTTCTTT.

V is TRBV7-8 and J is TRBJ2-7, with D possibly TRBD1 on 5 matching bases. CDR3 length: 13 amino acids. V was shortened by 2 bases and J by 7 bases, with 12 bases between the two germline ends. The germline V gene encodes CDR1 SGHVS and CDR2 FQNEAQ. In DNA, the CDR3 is TGTGCCAGCAGCTTAAGGGGCCACGGGGAGCAGTACTTC. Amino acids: CASSLRGHGEQYF.

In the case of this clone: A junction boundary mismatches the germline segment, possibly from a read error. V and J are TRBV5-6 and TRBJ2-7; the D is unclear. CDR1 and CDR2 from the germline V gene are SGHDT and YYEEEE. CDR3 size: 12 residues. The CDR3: CASSLGTYGQYF. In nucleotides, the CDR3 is TGTGCCAGCAGCTTGGGGACCTACGGGCAGTACTTC.

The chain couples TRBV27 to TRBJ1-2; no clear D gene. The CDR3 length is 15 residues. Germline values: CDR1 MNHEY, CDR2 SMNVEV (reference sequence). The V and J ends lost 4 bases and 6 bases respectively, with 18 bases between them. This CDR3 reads CASSSRSWQVDGYTF. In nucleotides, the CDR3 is TGTGCCAGCAGTTCCCGTAGTTGGCAGGTGGATGGCTACACCTTC.

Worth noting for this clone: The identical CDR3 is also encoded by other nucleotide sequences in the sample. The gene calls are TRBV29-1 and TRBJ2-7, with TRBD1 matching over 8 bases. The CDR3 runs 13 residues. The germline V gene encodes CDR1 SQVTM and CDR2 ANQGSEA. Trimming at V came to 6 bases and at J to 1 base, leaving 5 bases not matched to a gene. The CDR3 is CSVGQGPSYEQYF. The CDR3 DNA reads TGCAGCGTCGGACAGGGCCCATCCTACGAGCAGTACTTC.

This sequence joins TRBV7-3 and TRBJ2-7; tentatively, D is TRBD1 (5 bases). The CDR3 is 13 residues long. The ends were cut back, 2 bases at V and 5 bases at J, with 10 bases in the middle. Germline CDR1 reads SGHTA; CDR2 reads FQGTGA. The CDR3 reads CASSLQGSHEQYF. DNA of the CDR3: TGTGCCAGCAGCTTACAGGGATCCCACGAGCAGTACTTC.

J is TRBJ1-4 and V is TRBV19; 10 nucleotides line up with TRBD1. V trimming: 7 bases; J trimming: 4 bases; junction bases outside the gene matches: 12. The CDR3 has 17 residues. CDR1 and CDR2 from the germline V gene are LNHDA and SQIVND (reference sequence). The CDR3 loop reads CASTQPRTGGRNEKLFF. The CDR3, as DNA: TGTGCCAGTACCCAACCAAGGACAGGGGGACGTAATGAAAAACTGTTTTTT.

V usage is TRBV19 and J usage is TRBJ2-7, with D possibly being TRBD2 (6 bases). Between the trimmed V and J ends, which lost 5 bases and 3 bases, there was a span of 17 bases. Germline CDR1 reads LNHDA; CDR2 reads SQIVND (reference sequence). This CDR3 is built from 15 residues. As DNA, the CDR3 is TGTGCCAGTAGTGCCTTTCCGGGGGACGGCTACGAGCAGTACTTC. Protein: CASSAFPGDGYEQYF.